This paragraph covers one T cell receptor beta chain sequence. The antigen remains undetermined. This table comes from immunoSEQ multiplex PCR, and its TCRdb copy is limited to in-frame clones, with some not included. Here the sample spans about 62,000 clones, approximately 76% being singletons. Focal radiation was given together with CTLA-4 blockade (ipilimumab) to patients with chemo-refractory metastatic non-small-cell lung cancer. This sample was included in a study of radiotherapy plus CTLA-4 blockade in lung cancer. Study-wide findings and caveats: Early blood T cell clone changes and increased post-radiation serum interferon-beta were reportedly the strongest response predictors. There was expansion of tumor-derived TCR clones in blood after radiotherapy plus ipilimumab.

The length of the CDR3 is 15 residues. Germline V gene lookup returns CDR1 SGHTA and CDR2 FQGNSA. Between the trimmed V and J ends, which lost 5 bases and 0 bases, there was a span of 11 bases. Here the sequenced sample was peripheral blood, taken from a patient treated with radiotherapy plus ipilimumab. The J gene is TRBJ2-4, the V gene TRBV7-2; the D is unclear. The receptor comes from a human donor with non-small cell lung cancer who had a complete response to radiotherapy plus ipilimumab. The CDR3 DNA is TGTGCCAGCAGCCTGCAGACAATAGCCAAAAACATTCAGTACTTC. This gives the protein CASSLQTIAKNIQYF.